Listed below are T cell receptor beta chains from one sample, sequenced in a study of cytomegalovirus exposure and HLA in healthy donors. TCRdb's table, derived via immunoSEQ multiplex PCR, lists solely in-frame clones and lacks some. Of about 100,000 clones listed, around 73% are singletons. The source material was PBMCs. The receptor set was obtained from a man aged 25-40 years in good health and CMV-seronegative. Both conserved end residues are part of each CDR3. Fields, in order: V gene, J gene, clone size, D gene, CDR3 DNA, CDR3 protein. D genes are given only for firm matches. Rows give clone size only sometimes, using once, few, many, or a class for an expanded clone.

TRBV6-1	TRBJ2-1	.	TRBD2	TGTGCCAGCAGTCTCAGCGGGGGGGACAATGAGCAGTTCTTC	CASSLSGGDNEQFF
TRBV11-3	TRBJ2-1	few	TRBD1	TGTGCCAGCAGCGGGGACAGGATTGGCCATGAGCAGTTCTTC	CASSGDRIGHEQFF
TRBV4-1	TRBJ2-7	.	TRBD2	TGCGCCAGCAGCCACCCGGGAGCGGGGGAGCAGTACTTC	CASSHPGAGEQYF
TRBV5-1	TRBJ2-7	.	TRBD1	TGCGCCAGCAGCTCCCAAACAGGGGGCTACGAGCAGTACTTC	CASSSQTGGYEQYF
TRBV7-2	TRBJ2-5	.	TRBD2	TGTGCCAGCAGCTTAGGGGGCGGGGGGGCCGTGGAGACCCAGTACTTC	CASSLGGGGAVETQYF
TRBV27	TRBJ2-5	.	TRBD2	TGTGCCAGCAGTTCGGGGGGAGAGACCCAGTACTTC	CASSSGGETQYF
TRBV9	TRBJ2-3	.	.	TGTGCCAGCAGCGTAGCACCAGAAAGCACAGATACGCAGTATTTT	CASSVAPESTDTQYF
TRBV15	TRBJ2-1	.	.	TGTGCCACCAGCAGAGCCGGCGGGCTACGTTTGGATGAGCAGTTCTTC	CATSRAGGLRLDEQFF
TRBV9	TRBJ2-5	few	TRBD1	TGTGCCAGCAGCGTAGGACAGCGGGACAGGGCTTTCCGGACCCAGTACTTC	CASSVGQRDRAFRTQYF
TRBV13	TRBJ2-7	few	.	TGTGCCAGCAGCGGGGGCGGCAGGGTCTACGAGCAGTACTTC	CASSGGGRVYEQYF
TRBV30	TRBJ2-7	.	TRBD1	TGTGCCTGGAGTGTAGGGACAGGGTCCTACGAGCAGTACTTC	CAWSVGTGSYEQYF
TRBV7-8	TRBJ1-1	.	TRBD1	TGTGCCAGCAGCTACCGAGGGACAGGCCACACTGAAGCTTTCTTT	CASSYRGTGHTEAFF
TRBV5-1	TRBJ2-1	.	TRBD1	TGCGCCAGCAGCCCCGGGACAGGGAAATACAATGAGCAGTTCTTC	CASSPGTGKYNEQFF